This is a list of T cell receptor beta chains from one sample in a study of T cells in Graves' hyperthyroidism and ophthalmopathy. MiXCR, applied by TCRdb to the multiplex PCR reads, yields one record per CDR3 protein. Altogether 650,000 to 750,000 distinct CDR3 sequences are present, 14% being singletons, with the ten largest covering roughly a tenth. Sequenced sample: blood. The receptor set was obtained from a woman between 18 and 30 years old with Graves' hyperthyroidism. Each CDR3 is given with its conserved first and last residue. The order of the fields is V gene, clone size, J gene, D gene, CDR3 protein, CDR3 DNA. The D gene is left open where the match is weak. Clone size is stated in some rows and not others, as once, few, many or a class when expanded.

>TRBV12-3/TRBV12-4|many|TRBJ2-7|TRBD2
CASSLRLAGFYEQYF
TGTGCCAGCAGTTTAAGACTAGCGGGTTTCTACGAGCAGTACTTC
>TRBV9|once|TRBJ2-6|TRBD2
CASSPETSGTGANVLTF
TGTGCCAGCAGCCCCGAGACTAGCGGGACTGGGGCCAACGTCCTGACTTTC
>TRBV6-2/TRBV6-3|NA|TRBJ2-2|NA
CASSYFVLTGELFF
TGTGCCAGCAGTTACTTTGTGCTCACCGGGGAGCTGTTTTTT
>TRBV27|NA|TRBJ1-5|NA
CASSLTSGNGGNQPQHF
TGTGCCAGCAGTTTAACGTCAGGGAACGGAGGCAATCAGCCCCAGCATTTT
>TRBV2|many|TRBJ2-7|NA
CASSERRDPYEQYF
TGTGCCAGCAGTGAACGGCGGGATCCCTACGAGCAGTACTTC
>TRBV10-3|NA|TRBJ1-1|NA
CAITERLLAEAFF
TGTGCCATCACCGAGAGACTGCTGGCTGAAGCTTTCTTT
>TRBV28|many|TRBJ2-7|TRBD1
CASNKPDRGVPDGEQYF
TGTGCCAGCAATAAGCCGGACAGGGGGGTGCCCGACGGCGAGCAGTACTTC
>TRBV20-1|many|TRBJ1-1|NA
CSASQASGFTEAFF
TGCAGTGCTAGTCAAGCCTCCGGGTTTACTGAAGCTTTCTTT
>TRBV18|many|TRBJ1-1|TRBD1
CASSLTGTGEGTEAFF
TGTGCCAGCTCACTTACCGGGACAGGGGAGGGGACTGAAGCTTTCTTT
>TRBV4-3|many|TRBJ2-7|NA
CASSQLPGRAGYEQYF
TGCGCCAGCAGCCAACTCCCCGGGCGTGCGGGCTACGAGCAGTACTTC
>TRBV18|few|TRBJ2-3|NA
CASSPPGREDTDTQYF
TGTGCCAGCTCACCACCGGGCAGGGAAGACACAGATACGCAGTATTTT
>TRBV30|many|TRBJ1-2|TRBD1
CAWETGGLGYTF
TGTGCCTGGGAGACAGGGGGCCTTGGCTACACCTTC
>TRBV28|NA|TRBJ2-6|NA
CASSLFPFSGANVLTF
TGTGCCAGCAGTTTATTTCCCTTCTCTGGGGCCAACGTCCTGACTTTC
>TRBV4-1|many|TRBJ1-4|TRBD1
CASSPSRIRQGSKEKLFF
TGCGCCAGCAGCCCGTCCCGAATTCGACAGGGGAGTAAGGAAAAACTGTTTTTT
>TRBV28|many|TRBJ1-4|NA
CASSFYMVKNEKLFF
TGTGCCAGCAGTTTCTATATGGTAAAGAATGAAAAACTGTTTTTT
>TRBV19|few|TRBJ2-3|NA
CASSIAATDTQYF
TGTGCCAGTAGTATTGCGGCTACAGATACGCAGTATTTT
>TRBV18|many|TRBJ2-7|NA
CASSPPGSYEQYF
TGTGCCAGCTCACCCCCGGGCTCCTACGAGCAGTACTTC
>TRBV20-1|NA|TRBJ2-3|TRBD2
CSARSRLAGTQYF
TGCAGTGCTAGATCCCGACTAGCAGGCACGCAGTATTTT
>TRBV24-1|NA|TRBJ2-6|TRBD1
CATSDHPGQGTSGANVLTF
TGTGCCACCAGTGATCATCCGGGACAGGGGACGTCTGGGGCCAACGTCCTGACTTTC
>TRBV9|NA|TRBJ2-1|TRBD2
CASSPRQREEQFF
TGTGCCAGCAGCCCGCGGCAGCGGGAGGAGCAGTTCTTC
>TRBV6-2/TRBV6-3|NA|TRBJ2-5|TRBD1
CASSAQGAGRETQYF
TGTGCCAGCAGTGCCCAGGGGGCAGGCAGAGAGACCCAGTACTTC